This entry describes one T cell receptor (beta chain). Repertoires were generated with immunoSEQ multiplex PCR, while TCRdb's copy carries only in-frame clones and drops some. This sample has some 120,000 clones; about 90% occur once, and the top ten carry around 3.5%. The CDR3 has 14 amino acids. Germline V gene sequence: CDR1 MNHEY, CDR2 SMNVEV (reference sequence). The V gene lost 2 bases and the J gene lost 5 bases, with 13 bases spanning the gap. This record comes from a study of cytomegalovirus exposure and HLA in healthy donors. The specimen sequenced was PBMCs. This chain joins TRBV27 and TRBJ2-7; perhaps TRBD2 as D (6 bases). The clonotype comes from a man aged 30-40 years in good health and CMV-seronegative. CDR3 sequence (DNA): TGTGCCAGCAGTTTAGGGGGGTTGTGGGACGAGCAGTACTTC. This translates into CASSLGGLWDEQYF.